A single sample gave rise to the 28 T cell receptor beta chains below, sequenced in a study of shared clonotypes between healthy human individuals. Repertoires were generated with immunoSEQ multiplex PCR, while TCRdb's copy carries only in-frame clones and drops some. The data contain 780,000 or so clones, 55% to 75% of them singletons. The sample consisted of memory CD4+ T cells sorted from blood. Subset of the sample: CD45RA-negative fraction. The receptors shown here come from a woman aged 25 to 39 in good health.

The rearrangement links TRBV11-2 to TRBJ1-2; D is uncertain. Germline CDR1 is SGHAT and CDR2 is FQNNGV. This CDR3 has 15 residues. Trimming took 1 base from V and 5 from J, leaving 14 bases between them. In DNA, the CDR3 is TGTGCCAGCAGCTTAGGCGTTTCCAGCGGGTATGGCTACACCTTC. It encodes CASSLGVSSGYGYTF.

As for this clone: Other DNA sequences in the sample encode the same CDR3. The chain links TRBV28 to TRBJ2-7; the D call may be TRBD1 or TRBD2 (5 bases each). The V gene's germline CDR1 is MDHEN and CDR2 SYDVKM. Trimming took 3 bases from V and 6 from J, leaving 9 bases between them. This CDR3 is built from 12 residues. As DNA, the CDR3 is TGTGCCAGCAGTTTGGGGACGGGCGAGCAGTACTTC. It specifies CASSLGTGEQYF.

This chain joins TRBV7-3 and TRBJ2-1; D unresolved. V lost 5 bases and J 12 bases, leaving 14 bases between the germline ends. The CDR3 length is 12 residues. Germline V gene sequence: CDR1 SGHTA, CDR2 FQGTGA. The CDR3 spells CASSPNLKRQFF. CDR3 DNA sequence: TGTGCCAGCAGCCCAAACCTCAAACGGCAGTTCTTC.

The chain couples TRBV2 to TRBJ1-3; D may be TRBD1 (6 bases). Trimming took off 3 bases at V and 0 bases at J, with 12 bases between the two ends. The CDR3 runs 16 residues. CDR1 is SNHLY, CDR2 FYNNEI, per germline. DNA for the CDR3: TGTGCCAGCAGTGATCAGGGGACCCTCTCTGGAAACACCATATATTTT. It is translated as CASSDQGTLSGNTIYF. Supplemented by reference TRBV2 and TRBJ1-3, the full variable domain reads EPEVTQTPSHQVTQMGQEVILRCVPISNHLYFYWYRQILGQKVEFLVSFYNNEISEKSEIFDDQFSVERPDGSNFTLKIRSTKLEDSAMYFCASSDQGTLSGNTIYFGEGSWLTVV.

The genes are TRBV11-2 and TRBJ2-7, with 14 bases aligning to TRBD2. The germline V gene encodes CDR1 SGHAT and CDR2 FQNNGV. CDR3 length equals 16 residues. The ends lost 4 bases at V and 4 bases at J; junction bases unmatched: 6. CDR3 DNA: TGTGCCAGCAGCTCGGGGACTAGCGGGAGCCATTACGAGCAGTACTTC. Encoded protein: CASSSGTSGSHYEQYF. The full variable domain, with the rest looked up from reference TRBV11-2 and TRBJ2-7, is EAGVAQSPRYKIIEKRQSVAFWCNPISGHATLYWYQQILGQGPKLLIQFQNNGVVDDSQLPKDRFSAERLKGVDSTLKIQPAKLEDSAVYLCASSSGTSGSHYEQYFGPGTRLTVT.

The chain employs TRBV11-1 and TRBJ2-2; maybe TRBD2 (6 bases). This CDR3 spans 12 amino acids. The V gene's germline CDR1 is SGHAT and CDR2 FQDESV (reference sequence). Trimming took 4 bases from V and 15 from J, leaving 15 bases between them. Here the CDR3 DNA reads TGTGCCAGCAGCTCCGGGGGTCCCTGGGTGTTTTTT. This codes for CASSSGGPWVFF.

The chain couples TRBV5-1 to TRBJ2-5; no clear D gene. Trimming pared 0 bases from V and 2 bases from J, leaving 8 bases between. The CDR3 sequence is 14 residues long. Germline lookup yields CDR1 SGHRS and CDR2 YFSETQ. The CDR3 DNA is TGCGCCAGCAGCTTGGCGCCAAGTCAAGAGACCCAGTACTTC. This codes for CASSLAPSQETQYF.

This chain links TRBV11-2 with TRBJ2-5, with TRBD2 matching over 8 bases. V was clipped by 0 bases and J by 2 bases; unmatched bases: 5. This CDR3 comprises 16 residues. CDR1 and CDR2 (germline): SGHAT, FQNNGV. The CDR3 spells CASSLESGGEQETQYF. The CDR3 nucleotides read TGTGCCAGCAGCTTAGAGTCGGGGGGGGAACAAGAGACCCAGTACTTC.

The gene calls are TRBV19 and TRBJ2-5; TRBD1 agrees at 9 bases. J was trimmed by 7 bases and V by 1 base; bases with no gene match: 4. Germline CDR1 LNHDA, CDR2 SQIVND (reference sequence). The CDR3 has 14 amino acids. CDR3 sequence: CASSIGQGVGTQYF. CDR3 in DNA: TGTGCCAGTAGTATAGGACAGGGGGTGGGGACCCAGTACTTC.

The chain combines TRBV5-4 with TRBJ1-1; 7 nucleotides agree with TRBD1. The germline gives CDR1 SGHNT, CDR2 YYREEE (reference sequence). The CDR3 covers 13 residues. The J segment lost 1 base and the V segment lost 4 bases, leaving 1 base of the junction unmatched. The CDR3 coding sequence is TGTGCCAGCAGCCGGGACAGGAACACTGAAGCTTTCTTT. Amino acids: CASSRDRNTEAFF.

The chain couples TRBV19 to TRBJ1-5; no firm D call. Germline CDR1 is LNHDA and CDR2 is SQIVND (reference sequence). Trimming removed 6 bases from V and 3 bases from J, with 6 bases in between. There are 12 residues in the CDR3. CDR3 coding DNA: TGTGCCAGTAGGATTTCCAATCAGCCCCAGCATTTT. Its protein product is CASRISNQPQHF.

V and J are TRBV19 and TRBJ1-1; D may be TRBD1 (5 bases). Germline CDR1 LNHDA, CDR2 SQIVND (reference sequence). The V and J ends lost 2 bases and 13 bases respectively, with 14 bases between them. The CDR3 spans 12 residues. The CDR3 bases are TGTGCCAGTAGTATAAAAGGGGCGTTAGTTTTCTTT. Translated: CASSIKGALVFF.

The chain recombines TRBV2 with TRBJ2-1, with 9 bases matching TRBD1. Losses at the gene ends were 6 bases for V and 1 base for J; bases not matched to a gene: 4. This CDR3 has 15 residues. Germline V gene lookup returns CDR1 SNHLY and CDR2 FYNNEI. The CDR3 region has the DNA TGTGCCAGCAGACTACAGGGGGCTTCCTACAATGAGCAGTTCTTC. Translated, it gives CASRLQGASYNEQFF.

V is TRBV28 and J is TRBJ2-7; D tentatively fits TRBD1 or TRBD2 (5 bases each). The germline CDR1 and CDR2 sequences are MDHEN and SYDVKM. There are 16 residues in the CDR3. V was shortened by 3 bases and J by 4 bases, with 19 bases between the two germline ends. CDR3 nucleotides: TGTGCCAGCAGTTTGTCTTCGGGGCCATCCCCGTACGAGCAGTACTTC. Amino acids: CASSLSSGPSPYEQYF.

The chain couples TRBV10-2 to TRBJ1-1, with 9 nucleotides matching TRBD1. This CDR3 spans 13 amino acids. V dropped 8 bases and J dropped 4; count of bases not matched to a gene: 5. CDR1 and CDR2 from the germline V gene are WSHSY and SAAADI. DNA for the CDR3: TGCGCCAGCGAGGACAGGGGTATCACTGAAGCTTTCTTT. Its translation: CASEDRGITEAFF.

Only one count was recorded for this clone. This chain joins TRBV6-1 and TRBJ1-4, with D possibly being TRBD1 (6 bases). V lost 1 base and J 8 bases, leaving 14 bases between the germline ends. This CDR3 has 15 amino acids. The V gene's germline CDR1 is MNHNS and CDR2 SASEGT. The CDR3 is CASSEGIRGGEKLFF. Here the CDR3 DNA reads TGTGCCAGCAGTGAAGGAATCAGGGGAGGGGAAAAACTGTTTTTT.

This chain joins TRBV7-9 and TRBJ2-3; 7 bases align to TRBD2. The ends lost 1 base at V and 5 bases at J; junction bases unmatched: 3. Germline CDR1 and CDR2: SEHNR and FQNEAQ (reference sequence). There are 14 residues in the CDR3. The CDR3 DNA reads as TGTGCCAGCAGCTTAGACTCTAGCGGAGATACGCAGTATTTT. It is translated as CASSLDSSGDTQYF.

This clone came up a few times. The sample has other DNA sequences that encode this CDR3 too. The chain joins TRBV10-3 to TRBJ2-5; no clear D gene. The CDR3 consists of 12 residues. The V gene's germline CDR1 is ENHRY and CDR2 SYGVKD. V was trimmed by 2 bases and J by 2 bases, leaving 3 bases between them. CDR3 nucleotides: TGTGCCATCAGTGAGACGCAAGAGACCCAGTACTTC. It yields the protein CAISETQETQYF.

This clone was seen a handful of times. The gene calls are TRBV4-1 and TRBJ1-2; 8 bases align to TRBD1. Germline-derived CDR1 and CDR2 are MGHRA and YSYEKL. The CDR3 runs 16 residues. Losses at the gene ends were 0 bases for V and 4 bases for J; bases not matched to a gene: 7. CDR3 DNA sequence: TGCGCCAGCAGCCAAGAATCCGGGACAGGAGTCTATGGCTACACCTTC. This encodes CASSQESGTGVYGYTF.

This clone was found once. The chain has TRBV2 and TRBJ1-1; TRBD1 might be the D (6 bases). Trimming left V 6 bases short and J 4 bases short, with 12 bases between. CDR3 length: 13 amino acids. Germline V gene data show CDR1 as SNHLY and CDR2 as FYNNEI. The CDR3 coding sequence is TGTGCCAGCAGCCCAGGGACACGCACTGAAGCTTTCTTT. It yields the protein CASSPGTRTEAFF.

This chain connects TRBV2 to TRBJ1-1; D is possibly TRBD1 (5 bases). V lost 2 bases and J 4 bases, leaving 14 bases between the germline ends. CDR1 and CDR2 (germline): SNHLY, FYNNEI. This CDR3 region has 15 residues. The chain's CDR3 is CASSERGPWGTEAFF. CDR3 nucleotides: TGTGCCAGCAGTGAACGGGGCCCATGGGGCACTGAAGCTTTCTTT.

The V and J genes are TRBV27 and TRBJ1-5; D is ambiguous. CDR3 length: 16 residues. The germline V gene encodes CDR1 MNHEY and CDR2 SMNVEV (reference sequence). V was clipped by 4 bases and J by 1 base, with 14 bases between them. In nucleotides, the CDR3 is TGTGCCAGCAGTTCGGGCCCTTCCTGGAGCAATCAGCCCCAGCATTTT. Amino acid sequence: CASSSGPSWSNQPQHF.

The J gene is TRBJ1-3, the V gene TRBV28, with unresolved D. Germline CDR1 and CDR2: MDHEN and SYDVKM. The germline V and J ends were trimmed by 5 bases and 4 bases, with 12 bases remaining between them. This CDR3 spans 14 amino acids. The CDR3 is CASSLPEGGNTIYF. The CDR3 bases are TGTGCCAGCAGTCTTCCCGAGGGAGGAAACACCATATATTTT.

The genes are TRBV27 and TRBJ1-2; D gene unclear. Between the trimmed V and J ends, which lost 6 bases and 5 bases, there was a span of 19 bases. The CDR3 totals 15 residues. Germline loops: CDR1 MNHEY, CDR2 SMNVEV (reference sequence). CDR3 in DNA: TGTGCCAGCAGCCCTAAGGGTTCCGCCCTTTATGGCTACACCTTC. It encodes CASSPKGSALYGYTF.

DNA for the CDR3: TGTGCCAGCAGCCCGAACAAGGATACGCAGTATTTT. Encoded protein: CASSPNKDTQYF. V gene TRBV7-3 combines with J gene TRBJ2-3; D is undetermined. Germline V gives CDR1 SGHTA, CDR2 FQGTGA. V was cut by 5 bases and J by 6 bases, with 9 bases left in between. This CDR3 spans 12 amino acids.

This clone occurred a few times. The CDR3 DNA reads as TGTGCCAGTAGTTCCCTGAACTCCTATGCGCAGTATTTT. It yields the protein CASSSLNSYAQYF. This sequence joins TRBV19 and TRBJ2-3; no reliable D call. CDR1 is LNHDA, CDR2 SQIVND, per germline (reference sequence). This CDR3 has 13 residues. V dropped 5 bases and J dropped 10 bases, with 16 bases sitting between them. Supplemented by reference TRBV19 and TRBJ2-3, the full variable domain reads DGGITQSPKYLFRKEGQNVTLSCEQNLNHDAMYWYRQDPGQGLRLIYYSQIVNDFQKGDIAEGYSVSREKKESFPLTVTSAQKNPTAFYLCASSSLNSYAQYFGPGTRLTVL.

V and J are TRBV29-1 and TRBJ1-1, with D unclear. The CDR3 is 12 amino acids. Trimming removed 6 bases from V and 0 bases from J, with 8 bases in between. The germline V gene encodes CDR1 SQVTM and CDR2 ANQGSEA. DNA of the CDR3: TGCAGCGTCTCCGGATTGAACACTGAAGCTTTCTTT. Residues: CSVSGLNTEAFF.

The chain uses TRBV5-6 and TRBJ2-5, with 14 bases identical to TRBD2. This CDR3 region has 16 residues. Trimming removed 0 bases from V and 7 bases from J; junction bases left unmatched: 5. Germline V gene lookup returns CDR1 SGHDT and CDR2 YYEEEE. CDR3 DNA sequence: TGTGCCAGCAGCTTGGTGGGGACTAGCGGGAGATTGACCCAGTACTTC. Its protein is CASSLVGTSGRLTQYF.